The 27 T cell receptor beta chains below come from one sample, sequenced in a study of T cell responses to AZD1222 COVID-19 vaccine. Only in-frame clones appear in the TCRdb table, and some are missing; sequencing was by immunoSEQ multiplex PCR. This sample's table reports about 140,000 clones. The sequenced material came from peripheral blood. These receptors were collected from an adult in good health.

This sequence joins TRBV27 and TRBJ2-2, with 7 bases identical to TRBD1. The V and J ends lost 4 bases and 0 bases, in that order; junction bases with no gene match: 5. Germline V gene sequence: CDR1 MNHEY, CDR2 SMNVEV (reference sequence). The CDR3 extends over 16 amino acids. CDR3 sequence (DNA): TGTGCCAGCAGTTCGAGACAGGGTCCGAACACCGGGGAGCTGTTTTTT. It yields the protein CASSSRQGPNTGELFF.

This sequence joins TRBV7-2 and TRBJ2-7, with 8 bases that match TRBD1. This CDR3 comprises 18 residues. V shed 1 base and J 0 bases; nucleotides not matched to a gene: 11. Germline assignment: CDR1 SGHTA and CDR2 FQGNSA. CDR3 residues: CASSLGGTGLTSSYEQYF. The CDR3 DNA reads TGTGCCAGCAGCTTAGGCGGGACAGGACTTACCAGCTCCTACGAGCAGTACTTC.

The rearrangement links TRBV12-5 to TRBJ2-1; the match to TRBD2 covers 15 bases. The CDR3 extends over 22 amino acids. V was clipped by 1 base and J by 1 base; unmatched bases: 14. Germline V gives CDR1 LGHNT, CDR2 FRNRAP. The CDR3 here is CASGLAVLRTSGGAVSYNEQFF. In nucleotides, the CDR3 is TGTGCTAGTGGTTTGGCCGTCCTTCGGACTAGCGGGGGGGCCGTATCCTACAATGAGCAGTTCTTC.

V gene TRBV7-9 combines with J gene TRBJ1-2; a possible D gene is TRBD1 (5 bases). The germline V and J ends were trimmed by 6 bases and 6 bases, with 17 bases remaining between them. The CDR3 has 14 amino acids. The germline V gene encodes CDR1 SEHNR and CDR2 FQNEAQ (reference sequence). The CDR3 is CASSTGGRVNGYTF. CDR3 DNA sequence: TGTGCCAGCAGTACTGGGGGGAGAGTCAATGGCTACACCTTC. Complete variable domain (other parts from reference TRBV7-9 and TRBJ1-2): DTGVSQNPRHKITKRGQNVTFRCDPISEHNRLYWYRQTLGQGPEFLTYFQNEAQLEKSRLLSDRFSAERPKGSFSTLEIQRTEQGDSAMYLCASSTGGRVNGYTFGSGTRLTVV.

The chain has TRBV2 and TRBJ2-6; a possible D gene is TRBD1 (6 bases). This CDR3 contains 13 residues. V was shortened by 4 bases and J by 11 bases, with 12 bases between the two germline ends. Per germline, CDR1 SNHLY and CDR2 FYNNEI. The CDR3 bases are TGTGCCAGCAGTGCCGACAGGAGCCACGTCCTGACTTTC. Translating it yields CASSADRSHVLTF.

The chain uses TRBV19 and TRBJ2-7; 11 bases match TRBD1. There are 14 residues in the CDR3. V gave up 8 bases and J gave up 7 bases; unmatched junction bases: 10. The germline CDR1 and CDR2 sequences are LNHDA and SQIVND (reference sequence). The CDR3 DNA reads TGTGCCAGTTCGGGAGGACAGGGGGCGAGGGAGCAGTACTTC. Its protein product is CASSGGQGAREQYF.

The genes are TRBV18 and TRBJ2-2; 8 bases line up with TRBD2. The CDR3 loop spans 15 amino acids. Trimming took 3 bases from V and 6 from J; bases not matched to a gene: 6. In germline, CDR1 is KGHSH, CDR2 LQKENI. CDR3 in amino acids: CASSPEVTSAGELFF. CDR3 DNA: TGTGCCAGCTCACCCGAAGTGACTAGCGCCGGGGAGCTGTTTTTT. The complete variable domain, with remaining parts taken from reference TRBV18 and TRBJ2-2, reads NAGVMQNPRHLVRRRGQEARLRCSPMKGHSHVYWYRQLPEEGLKFMVYLQKENIIDESGMPKERFSAEFPKEGPSILRIQQVVRGDSAAYFCASSPEVTSAGELFFGEGSRLTVL.

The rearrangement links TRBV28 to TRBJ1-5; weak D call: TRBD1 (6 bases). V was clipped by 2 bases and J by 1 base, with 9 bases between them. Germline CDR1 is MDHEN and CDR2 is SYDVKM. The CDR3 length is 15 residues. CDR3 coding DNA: TGTGCCAGCAGTTTAGGGGGGGCGAGCAATCAGCCCCAGCATTTT. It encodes CASSLGGASNQPQHF.

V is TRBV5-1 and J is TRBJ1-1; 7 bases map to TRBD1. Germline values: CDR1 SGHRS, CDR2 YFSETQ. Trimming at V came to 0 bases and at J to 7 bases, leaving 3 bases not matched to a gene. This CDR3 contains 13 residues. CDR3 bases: TGCGCCAGCAGCTTGGTCAGGACAGGTGAAGCTTTCTTT. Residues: CASSLVRTGEAFF.

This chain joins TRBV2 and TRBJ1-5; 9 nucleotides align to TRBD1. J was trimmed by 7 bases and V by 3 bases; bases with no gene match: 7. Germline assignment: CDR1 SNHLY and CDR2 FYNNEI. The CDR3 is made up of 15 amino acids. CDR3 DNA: TGTGCCAGCAGTGAGACAGGACAGGGGATGCAGCCCCAGCATTTT. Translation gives CASSETGQGMQPQHF.

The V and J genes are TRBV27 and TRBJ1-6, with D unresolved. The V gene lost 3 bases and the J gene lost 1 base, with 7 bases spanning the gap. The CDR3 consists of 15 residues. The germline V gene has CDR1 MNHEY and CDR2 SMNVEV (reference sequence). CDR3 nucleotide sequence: TGTGCCAGCAGTTTCAGCCTTTCCTATAATTCACCCCTCCACTTT. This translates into CASSFSLSYNSPLHF.

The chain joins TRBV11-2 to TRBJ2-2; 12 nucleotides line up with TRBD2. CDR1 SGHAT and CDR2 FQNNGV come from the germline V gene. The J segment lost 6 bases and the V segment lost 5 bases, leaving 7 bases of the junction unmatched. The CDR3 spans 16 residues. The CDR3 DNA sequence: TGTGCCAGCAGCCTACTAGCGGGGGGAGGTCCCGGGGAGCTGTTTTTT. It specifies CASSLLAGGGPGELFF. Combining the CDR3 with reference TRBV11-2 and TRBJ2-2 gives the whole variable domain EAGVAQSPRYKIIEKRQSVAFWCNPISGHATLYWYQQILGQGPKLLIQFQNNGVVDDSQLPKDRFSAERLKGVDSTLKIQPAKLEDSAVYLCASSLLAGGGPGELFFGEGSRLTVL.

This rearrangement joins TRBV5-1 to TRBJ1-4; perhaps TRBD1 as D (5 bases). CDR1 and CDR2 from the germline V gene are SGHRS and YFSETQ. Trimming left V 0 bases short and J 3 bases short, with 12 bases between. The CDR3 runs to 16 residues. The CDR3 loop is CASSLVSGGANEKLFF. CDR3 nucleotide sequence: TGCGCCAGCAGCTTGGTTTCTGGGGGGGCTAATGAAAAACTGTTTTTT.

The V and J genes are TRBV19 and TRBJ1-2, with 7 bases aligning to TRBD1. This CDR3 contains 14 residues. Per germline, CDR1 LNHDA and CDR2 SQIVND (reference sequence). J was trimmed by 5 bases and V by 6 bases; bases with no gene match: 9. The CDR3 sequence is CASSQGTELYGYTF. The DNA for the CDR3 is TGTGCCAGTAGCCAAGGGACAGAGCTATATGGCTACACCTTC.

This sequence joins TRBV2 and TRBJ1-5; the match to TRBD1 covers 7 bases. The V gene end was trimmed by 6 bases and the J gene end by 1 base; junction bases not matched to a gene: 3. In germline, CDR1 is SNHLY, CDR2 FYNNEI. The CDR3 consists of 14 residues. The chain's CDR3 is CASRLQGSNQPQHF. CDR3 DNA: TGTGCCAGCAGGCTACAGGGGAGCAATCAGCCCCAGCATTTT. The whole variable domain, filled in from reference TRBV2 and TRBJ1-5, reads EPEVTQTPSHQVTQMGQEVILRCVPISNHLYFYWYRQILGQKVEFLVSFYNNEISEKSEIFDDQFSVERPDGSNFTLKIRSTKLEDSAMYFCASRLQGSNQPQHFGDGTRLSIL.

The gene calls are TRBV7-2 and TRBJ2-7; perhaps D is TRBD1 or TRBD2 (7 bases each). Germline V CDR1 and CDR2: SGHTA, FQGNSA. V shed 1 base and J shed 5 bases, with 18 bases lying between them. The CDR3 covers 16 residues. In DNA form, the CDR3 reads TGTGCCAGCAGCTTAGACCCTTCAGGGGGGGCAGACGAGCAGTACTTC. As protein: CASSLDPSGGADEQYF.

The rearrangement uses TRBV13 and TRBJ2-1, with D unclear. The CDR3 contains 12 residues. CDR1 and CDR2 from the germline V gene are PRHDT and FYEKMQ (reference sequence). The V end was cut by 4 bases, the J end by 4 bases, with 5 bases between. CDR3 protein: CASSSQYNEQFF. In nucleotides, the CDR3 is TGTGCCAGCAGCTCACAGTACAATGAGCAGTTCTTC.

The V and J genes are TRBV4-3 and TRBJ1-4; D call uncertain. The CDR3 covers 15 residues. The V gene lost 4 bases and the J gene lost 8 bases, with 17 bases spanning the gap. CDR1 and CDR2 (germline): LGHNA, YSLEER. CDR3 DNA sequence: TGCGCCAGCAGCCCGGAGTGGAGACCCGGGGAAAAACTGTTTTTT. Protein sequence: CASSPEWRPGEKLFF.

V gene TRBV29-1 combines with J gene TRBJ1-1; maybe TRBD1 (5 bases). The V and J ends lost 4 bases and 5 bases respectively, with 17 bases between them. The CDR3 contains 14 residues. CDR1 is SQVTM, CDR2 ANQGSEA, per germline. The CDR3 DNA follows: TGCAGCGTTGTACGAGGGTCTGGGGGGACTGAAGCTTTCTTT. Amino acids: CSVVRGSGGTEAFF.

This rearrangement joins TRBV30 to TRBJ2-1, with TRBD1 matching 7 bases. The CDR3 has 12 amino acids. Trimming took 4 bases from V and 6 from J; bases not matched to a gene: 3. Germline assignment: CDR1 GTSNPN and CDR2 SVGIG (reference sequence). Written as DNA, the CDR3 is TGTGCCTGGAACCCAGGGGGCAATGAGCAGTTCTTC. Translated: CAWNPGGNEQFF.

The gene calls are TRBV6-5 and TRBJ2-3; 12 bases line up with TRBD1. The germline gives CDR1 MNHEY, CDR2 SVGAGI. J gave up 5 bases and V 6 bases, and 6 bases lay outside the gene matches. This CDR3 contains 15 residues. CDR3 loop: CASRPGQGAVDTQYF. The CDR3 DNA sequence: TGTGCCAGCAGACCGGGACAGGGGGCCGTAGATACGCAGTATTTT.

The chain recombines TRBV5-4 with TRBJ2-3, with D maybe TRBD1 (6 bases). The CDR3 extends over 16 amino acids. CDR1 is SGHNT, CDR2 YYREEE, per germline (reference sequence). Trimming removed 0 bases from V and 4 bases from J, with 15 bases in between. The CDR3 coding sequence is TGTGCCAGCAGCTTGGGGATAGGGGGACGGGCAGATACGCAGTATTTT. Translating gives CASSLGIGGRADTQYF.

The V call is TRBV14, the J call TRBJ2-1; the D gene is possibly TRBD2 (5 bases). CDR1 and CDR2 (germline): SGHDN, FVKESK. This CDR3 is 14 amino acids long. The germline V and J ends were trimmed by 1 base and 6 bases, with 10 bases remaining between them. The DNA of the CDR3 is TGTGCCAGCAGCCAAGCGGGGATTCGCAATGAGCAGTTCTTC. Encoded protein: CASSQAGIRNEQFF.

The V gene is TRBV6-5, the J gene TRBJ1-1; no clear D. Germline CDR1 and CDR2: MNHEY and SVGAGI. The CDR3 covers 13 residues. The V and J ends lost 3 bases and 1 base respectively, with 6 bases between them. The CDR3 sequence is CASSYWGNTEAFF. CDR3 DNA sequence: TGTGCCAGCAGTTATTGGGGGAACACTGAAGCTTTCTTT.

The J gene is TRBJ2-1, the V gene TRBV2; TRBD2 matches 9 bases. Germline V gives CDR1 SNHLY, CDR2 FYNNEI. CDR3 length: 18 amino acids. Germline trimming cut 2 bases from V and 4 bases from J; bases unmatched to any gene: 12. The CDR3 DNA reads TGTGCCAGCAGTGAAAGACCCGCGGGGGGGCGGGGGTACAATGAGCAGTTCTTC. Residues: CASSERPAGGRGYNEQFF.

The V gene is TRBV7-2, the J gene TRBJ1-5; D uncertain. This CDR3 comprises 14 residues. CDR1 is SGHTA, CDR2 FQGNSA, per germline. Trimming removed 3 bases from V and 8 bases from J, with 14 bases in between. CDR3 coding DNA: TGTGCCAGCAGCTTCCTGGACCTGGGGAAGCCCCAGCATTTT. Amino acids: CASSFLDLGKPQHF. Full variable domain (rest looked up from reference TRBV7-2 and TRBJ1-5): GAGVSQSPSNKVTEKGKDVELRCDPISGHTALYWYRQSLGQGLEFLIYFQGNSAPDKSGLPSDRFSAERTGGSVSTLTIQRTQQEDSAVYLCASSFLDLGKPQHFGDGTRLSIL.

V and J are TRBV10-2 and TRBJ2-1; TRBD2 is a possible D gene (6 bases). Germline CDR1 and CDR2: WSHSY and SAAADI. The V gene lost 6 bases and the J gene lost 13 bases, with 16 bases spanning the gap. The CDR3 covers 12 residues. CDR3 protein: CASSVGGTPQFF. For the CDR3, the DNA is TGCGCCAGCAGCGTCGGGGGTACTCCTCAGTTCTTC.